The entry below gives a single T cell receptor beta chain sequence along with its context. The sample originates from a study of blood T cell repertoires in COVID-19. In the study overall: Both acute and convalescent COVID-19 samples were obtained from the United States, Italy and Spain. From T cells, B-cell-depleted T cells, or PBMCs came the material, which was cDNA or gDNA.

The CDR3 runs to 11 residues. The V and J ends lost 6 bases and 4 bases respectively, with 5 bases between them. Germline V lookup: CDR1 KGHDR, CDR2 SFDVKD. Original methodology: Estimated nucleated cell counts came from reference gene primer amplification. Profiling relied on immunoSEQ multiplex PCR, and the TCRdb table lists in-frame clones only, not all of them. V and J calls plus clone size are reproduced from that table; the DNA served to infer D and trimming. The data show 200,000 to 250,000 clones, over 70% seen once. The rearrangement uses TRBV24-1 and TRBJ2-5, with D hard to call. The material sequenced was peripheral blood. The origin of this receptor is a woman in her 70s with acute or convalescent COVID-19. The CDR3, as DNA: TGTGCCACCAGTTCGGTAGAGACCCAGTACTTC. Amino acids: CATSSVETQYF.